The clone carrying this T cell receptor (beta chain) was picked up one time. The V segment lost 4 bases and the J segment 1 base; nucleotides outside the gene matches: 11. Looked up from germline, CDR1 is SGHRS and CDR2 is YFSETQ. CDR3 size: 17 residues. This entry comes from a study of CD8 T cell repertoires and HIV-1 epitope variants. As for the study in general: Enriched T cells were co-cultured with equal autologous T cell-negative cells.

Generated by immunoSEQ multiplex PCR, the TCRdb table keeps only in-frame clones and is missing some. The sample yields 90,000 or so clones, roughly 81% seen once. The chain recombines TRBV5-1 with TRBJ1-2, with 9 positions matching TRBD1. The sequencing sample was made of uncultured baseline CD8+ T cells from peripheral blood mononuclear cells (PBMCs). This sequence was found in a male donor with HIV. The CDR3 DNA follows: TGCGCCAGCAGCCGGAACAGGGGGCAACTCAATAACTATGGCTACACCTTC. Translated: CASSRNRGQLNNYGYTF.